This TCR beta chain comes out of a study of Tregs in tolerant kidney transplant recipients. Study-wide results and caveats: Findings come from small patient numbers and require larger validation. No direct test of biological reproducibility was done here.

The V gene lost 6 bases and the J gene lost 3 bases, with 8 bases spanning the gap. The CDR3 covers 13 residues. Germline loops: CDR1 MNHEY, CDR2 SVGAGI. Unstimulated regulatory T cells (CD4+CD25+CD127-), CD4+CD25- non-regulatory cells, CD4 and CD8 cells were FACS-sorted from thawed PBMCs. About this clone: Its cognate antigen is unknown.

Some clones are missing from TCRdb's copy, which holds only in-frame ones; the method was immunoSEQ multiplex PCR. The sample has over 50,000 clones, around 80% seen once; the top ten hold roughly 5.2%. The clonotype originates from a human donor in good health. Material: CD4+ T cells from blood. This chain joins TRBV6-5 and TRBJ2-2; D ambiguous. The CDR3, as DNA: TGTGCCAGCAGCCAGTCGGACACCGGGGAGCTGTTTTTT. Protein: CASSQSDTGELFF.